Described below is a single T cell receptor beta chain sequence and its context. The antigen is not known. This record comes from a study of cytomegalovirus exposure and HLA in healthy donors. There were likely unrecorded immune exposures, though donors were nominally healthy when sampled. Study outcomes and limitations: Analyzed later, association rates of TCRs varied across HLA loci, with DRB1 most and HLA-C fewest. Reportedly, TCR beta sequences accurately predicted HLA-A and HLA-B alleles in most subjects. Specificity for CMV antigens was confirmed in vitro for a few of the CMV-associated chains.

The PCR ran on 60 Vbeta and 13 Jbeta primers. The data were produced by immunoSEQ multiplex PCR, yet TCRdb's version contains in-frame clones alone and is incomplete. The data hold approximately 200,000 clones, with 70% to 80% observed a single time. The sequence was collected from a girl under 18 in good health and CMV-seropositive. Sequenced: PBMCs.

CDR3 in DNA: TGTGCCAGCACGTCGTCAGTTCAAGAGACCCAGTACTTC. It translates to CASTSSVQETQYF. The V gene is TRBV2, the J gene TRBJ2-5; D is ambiguous. Trimming pared 7 bases from V and 2 bases from J, leaving 11 bases between. Germline CDR1 is SNHLY and CDR2 is FYNNEI. The length of the CDR3 is 13 residues.